Listed below are T cell receptor beta chains from one sample, sequenced in a study of blood T cell repertoires in COVID-19. Sequencing used immunoSEQ multiplex PCR; TCRdb keeps in-frame clones, though not all of them. This sample has more than 85,000 clones; approximately 87% occur once, and the top ten carry 18%. Source material: peripheral blood. The receptors here all came from an older woman with acute or convalescent COVID-19. The CDR3 runs from the conserved cysteine through the conserved F or W. The D gene is left open where the match is weak. The size of a clone is reported for some rows only, either as once, few or many, or as a class for expanded clones.

>.|TRBJ1-2|TRBV5-1|.
CASSLQGNYGYTF
TGCGCCAGCAGCCTGCAGGGGAACTATGGCTACACCTTC
>TRBD1|TRBJ2-3|TRBV7-9|.
CASSNKGDRSTDTQYF
TGTGCCAGCAGCAATAAGGGGGACAGAAGCACAGATACGCAGTATTTT
>.|TRBJ2-1|TRBV4-3|.
CAEVNGGGGEQFF
TGCGCCGAAGTCAATGGGGGAGGGGGGGAGCAGTTCTTC
>.|TRBJ1-1|TRBV10-3|once
CAIRTSTRDTEAFF
TGTGCCATCAGGACATCCACGAGGGACACTGAAGCTTTCTTT
>.|TRBJ1-1|TRBV11-2|.
CASSLGSSAPRSSEAFF
TGTGCCAGCAGCTTAGGGTCGAGTGCTCCCCGAAGTTCCGAAGCTTTCTTT
>.|TRBJ2-6|TRBV29-1|.
CSVEGASGANVLTF
TGCAGCGTTGAAGGGGCCTCTGGGGCCAACGTCCTGACTTTC
>TRBD1|TRBJ1-5|TRBV6-6|.
CASSTHRGRQPQHF
TGTGCCAGCAGCACCCACAGGGGTCGGCAGCCCCAGCATTTT
>TRBD2|TRBJ2-3|TRBV5-4|few
CASSFRGTSGGSTDTQYF
TGTGCCAGCAGCTTCCGAGGGACTAGCGGAGGTAGCACAGATACGCAGTATTTT
>.|TRBJ2-3|TRBV6-5|.
CASSYSPGETDTQYF
TGTGCCAGCAGTTACTCGCCAGGGGAAACAGATACGCAGTATTTT
>TRBD1|TRBJ2-1|TRBV7-2|.
CASSLRPSTGGNEQFF
TGTGCCAGCAGCTTGCGACCATCGACAGGGGGCAATGAGCAGTTCTTC
>.|TRBJ1-2|TRBV2|.
CASSEAHPVAAGYTF
TGTGCCAGCAGTGAAGCGCATCCTGTGGCGGCTGGCTACACCTTC
>.|TRBJ1-1|TRBV30|.
CAWIVRANTEAFF
TGTGCCTGGATTGTCAGGGCGAACACTGAAGCTTTCTTT
>.|TRBJ1-1|TRBV7-8|once
CASSLEGAGRNTEAFF
TGTGCCAGCAGCTTAGAGGGTGCGGGGCGGAACACTGAAGCTTTCTTT
>TRBD2|TRBJ2-5|TRBV29-1|once
CSVVTSGVRETQYF
TGCAGCGTTGTAACGAGCGGGGTACGGGAGACCCAGTACTTC
>TRBD1|TRBJ1-5|TRBV7-2|.
CASSLYRGPHQPQHF
TGTGCCAGCAGCTTATACAGGGGGCCGCATCAGCCCCAGCATTTT
>.|TRBJ1-2|TRBV7-2|.
CASSANAVGGYTF
TGTGCCAGCAGCGCAAACGCGGTGGGTGGCTACACCTTC
>TRBD1|TRBJ1-5|TRBV28|few
CASILGQGLHQPQHF
TGTGCCAGCATCCTGGGACAGGGCCTCCATCAGCCCCAGCATTTT
>.|TRBJ1-2|TRBV19|.
CASSAPLRGGGYTF
TGTGCCAGTAGTGCCCCCCTTCGGGGGGGCGGCTACACCTTC
>.|TRBJ1-5|TRBV7-2|.
CASSSSNQGGQPQHF
TGTGCCAGCAGCTCAAGTAATCAGGGAGGTCAGCCCCAGCATTTT
>TRBD2|TRBJ2-7|TRBV18|.
CASSPLAGGLHEQYF
TGTGCCAGCTCACCACTAGCGGGGGGGCTGCACGAGCAGTACTTC